This T cell receptor beta chain was found in a study of blood T cell repertoires in COVID-19. Study background: The samples span acute and convalescent COVID-19 from the United States, Italy and Spain. The analysed material was cDNA or gDNA that came from T cells, B-cell-depleted T cells, or PBMCs.

The CDR3 sequence is 16 residues long. V dropped 0 bases and J dropped 6; count of bases not matched to a gene: 10. From germline, CDR1 is SGHRS and CDR2 YFSETQ. Per the original data handling: Amplification of reference gene primers provided the estimated nucleated cell counts. Method: immunoSEQ multiplex PCR; TCRdb's copy keeps in-frame clones and lacks some. The V and J calls and the clone size are those of that table, but D and trimming were determined from the DNA. Of 45,000 to 55,000 clones in the sample, around 65% are singletons; the top ten hold about 9%. The chain is built from TRBV5-1 and TRBJ1-2; TRBD1 aligns across 8 bases. Sequencing was carried out using peripheral blood. The receptor comes from a woman in her 70s with acute or convalescent COVID-19. This CDR3 is CASSLVAGGAEDGYTF. The CDR3 DNA follows: TGCGCCAGCAGCTTGGTGGCAGGGGGCGCGGAAGATGGCTACACCTTC. Together with reference TRBV5-1 and TRBJ1-2, the CDR3 gives the full variable domain: KAGVTQTPRYLIKTRGQQVTLSCSPISGHRSVSWYQQTPGQGLQFLFEYFSETQRNKGNFPGRFSGRQFSNSRSEMNVSTLELGDSALYLCASSLVAGGAEDGYTFGSGTRLTVV.